These 10 T cell receptor beta chains originate from one sample sequenced in a study of blood T cell repertoires in COVID-19. Produced via immunoSEQ multiplex PCR; TCRdb's table is partial and in-frame only. The table has some 220,000 clones, approximately 90% seen once. Sequences were obtained from PBMCs or T cells enriched from blood (not recorded which). The receptors stem from a woman aged 30 to 39 who had recovered from COVID-19.

The chain carries TRBV11-1 and TRBJ1-2, with a possible D match to TRBD1 (6 bases). Germline lookup yields CDR1 SGHAT and CDR2 FQDESV (reference sequence). Trimming left V 3 bases short and J 2 bases short, with 7 bases between. The CDR3 extends over 13 amino acids. The CDR3 DNA follows: TGTGCCAGCAGCTTGGACAGAAACTATGGCTACACCTTC. Protein product: CASSLDRNYGYTF.

J is TRBJ1-2 and V is TRBV2; the D is unclear. V shed 2 bases and J shed 7 bases, with 14 bases lying between them. CDR3 size: 14 residues. Germline V gene data show CDR1 as SNHLY and CDR2 as FYNNEI. Written as DNA, the CDR3 is TGTGCCAGCAGTGAACGCCGGGGTTCGGCTGGCTACACCTTC. It codes for CASSERRGSAGYTF.

This chain connects TRBV7-3 to TRBJ2-5; 11 bases agree with TRBD2. This CDR3 spans 20 amino acids. V lost 5 bases to trimming and J lost 5 bases; unmatched junction nucleotides: 22. The germline gives CDR1 SGHTA, CDR2 FQGTGA. In DNA form, the CDR3 reads TGTGCCAGCAGCCCTCTTGCCCGGAGTAGCGGGGGGGCCTGGAGGGAGACCCAGTACTTC. Translating it yields CASSPLARSSGGAWRETQYF.

The chain joins TRBV5-1 to TRBJ2-5; weak D call: TRBD1 (6 bases). Per germline, CDR1 SGHRS and CDR2 YFSETQ. V shed 0 bases and J shed 4 bases, with 16 bases lying between them. This CDR3 has 16 amino acids. The CDR3 spells CASSLVPGAATETQYF. CDR3 in DNA: TGCGCCAGCAGCTTGGTTCCAGGGGCGGCGACAGAGACCCAGTACTTC.

This clone was detected once. J is TRBJ1-2 and V is TRBV4-1, with TRBD1 identical over 10 bases. The CDR3 has 18 amino acids. Germline V gene sequence: CDR1 MGHRA, CDR2 YSYEKL. Trimming removed 3 bases from V and 8 bases from J; junction bases left unmatched: 18. The CDR3 DNA reads as TGCGCCAGCAGCCAGAATCCTAACCCGGGACAGGGGTTAGGAGGCTACACCTTC. Translating it yields CASSQNPNPGQGLGGYTF.

J is TRBJ2-1 and V is TRBV9; 8 bases map to TRBD2. V lost 3 bases, J lost 4 bases, and 15 bases stayed unmatched. The CDR3 runs to 18 residues. Germline V gene data show CDR1 as SGDLS and CDR2 as YYNGEE. The CDR3 spells CASSARGRGALYYNEQFF. The CDR3 nucleotides read TGTGCCAGCAGCGCCCGTGGGCGGGGGGCGCTCTATTACAATGAGCAGTTCTTC.

CDR3 sequence reads: CASSLVPNTEAFF. CDR3 DNA: TGTGCCAGCAGTCTCGTCCCGAACACTGAAGCTTTCTTT. The chain has TRBV12-3 or TRBV12-4 and TRBJ1-1; no firm D call. The CDR3 extends over 13 amino acids. The V gene lost 5 bases and the J gene lost 1 base, with 8 bases spanning the gap.

The V and J genes are TRBV5-1 and TRBJ1-6; 8 bases map to TRBD1. The junction had 6 bases not matched to a gene; V was cut back by 0 bases and J by 7 bases. Germline values: CDR1 SGHRS, CDR2 YFSETQ. This CDR3 contains 16 residues. The CDR3 region is CASSLASDRANSPLHF. Here the CDR3 DNA reads TGCGCCAGCAGCTTGGCCTCGGACAGGGCCAATTCACCCCTCCACTTT.

V is TRBV9 and J is TRBJ2-5; 7 bases fit TRBD2. V was clipped by 0 bases and J by 3 bases; unmatched bases: 5. Germline values: CDR1 SGDLS, CDR2 YYNGEE. The CDR3 is 15 residues long. The chain's CDR3 is CASSVVGGGEETQYF. CDR3 nucleotides: TGTGCCAGCAGCGTAGTCGGCGGGGGTGAAGAGACCCAGTACTTC.

The V gene is TRBV6-1, the J gene TRBJ2-1; D uncertain. V shed 2 bases and J shed 8 bases, with 13 bases lying between them. This CDR3 is 14 amino acids long. Germline CDR1 reads MNHNS; CDR2 reads SASEGT. CDR3 nucleotides: TGTGCCAGCAGTGAACGAACCCGGGTGGATGAGCAGTTCTTC. It translates to CASSERTRVDEQFF.